Here is one TCR beta chain with its context. No cognate antigen has been identified for it. Base qualities are not provided; no much larger clone lies one nucleotide away. Including the terminal cysteine and phenylalanine, the CDR3 comprises 16 residues. Only the CDR3 DNA is retained, 48 bases long and in frame from the first base. V trim: 0 bases; J trim: 5 bases; unmatched bases: 6. Per the germline V gene, ENHRY is the CDR1 and SYGVKD is the CDR2. The data were obtained in a study of beta chain features in type 1 diabetes (dated by TCRdb to about 2018). Regarding the complete study: No differences in mean age, gender distribution, total cell number or subset yield were found between patients and healthy donors. A total of over 90,000,000 sorted cells were examined across all samples, and a strong correlation was observed between cell number per subset and RNA yield. In the study, TCRB repertoires of sorted circulating CD4+ T cell subsets from recently diagnosed type 1 diabetes patients were compared with those of matched healthy donors. Whereas all 28 donors provided naive and central memory subsets, regulatory and stem cell-like memory subsets were isolated from just 8 patients and roughly 8 healthy donors. Paper-wide results and their limitations: Naive, central memory and regulatory TCRB repertoires appeared to be more similar among patients than among healthy donors. Fewer insertions and more nucleotide deletions at VDJ recombination sites were observed in patients with type 1 diabetes, implying thymic rearrangement abnormalities. Only small numbers of individuals were included in the HLA sub-analyses, which left unresolved whether HLA type had any influence on TCRB rearrangement. PCR might favor shorter templates, but patient and control samples were amplified and corrected together, so any skew would affect both groups equally. Because cDNA was sequenced instead of genomic DNA, activated cells with high expression could be over-represented, although the groups did not differ in activation or CD3 levels. Type 1 diabetes patients showed a moderate but significant shortening of TCRB CDR3 length in all four CD4+ subsets.

Each donor gave one peripheral blood draw, averaging approximately 0.11 L, which was collected into heparinised tubes. A BD FACSAria II and a panel including CD45RO, CCR7, CD25, CD127, CD95 and CD27 were used to sort naive, central memory, regulatory and stem cell-like memory CD4+ T cells. Every sorted population had a purity above 95%. PBMCs were isolated immediately by Lymphoprep density gradient centrifugation and stained directly without culture. Samples were stained and sorted in pairs, with one healthy donor and one patient per experiment, so that batch effects were minimized. The entire isolated RNA was reverse transcribed using the High Capacity cDNA Reverse Transcription Kit, and thus expressed TCRB transcripts were sequenced. Naive, central memory and regulatory T cell samples underwent deep immunoSEQ sequencing, averaging about 3.3 million total reads per sample. After sorted cells were lysed in RLT buffer, RNA was extracted with DNase-treated RNeasy Micro or Mini kits, with the choice depending on cell number. Each cell subset was processed on its own to prevent cross-contamination, while patient and healthy donor samples were processed together. The immunoSEQ multiplex PCR was used to amplify TCRB sequences from cDNA, yielding 87-bp fragments that span the CDR3 region. The amplicons were sequenced using the Illumina HiSeq platform. In the source study's methods: PCR bias was corrected computationally using synthetic template baselines, and reads within Hamming distance 2 were collapsed, with unmergeable singletons discarded. Reads were aligned against IMGT so that V, D and J genes, CDR3 length and insertions or deletions at six rearrangement sites could be assigned. Within each subset, clonotype counts were normalized to sorted cell number, after which true diversity and Gini coefficients were computed with the tcR R package. Repertoire sharing was quantified using the overlap coefficient calculated on TCRB nucleotide sequences. TCRdb mirrors the immuneACCESS table, restricted to in-frame sequences. Some clones are absent from its copies; in checked studies, under half trace to an unresolved V gene, and the reason for the others is unknown. For V, J and clone size, that table is used; D and trimming come from the DNA. For this sample there are about 160,000 clones; 9% to 12% appear just once. Under 0.55% of the sample belongs to the ten largest clones.

The rearrangement joined TRBV10-3 to TRBJ2-2, and 7 bases in between align with TRBD2. The sample taken for sequencing was central memory CD4+ T cells from blood. This clonotype was obtained from a man aged 25 to 40 with type 1 diabetes. Read as DNA, the sequence is TGTGCCATCAGTGAGTCGAATCTAGCGGCAACCGGGGAGCTGTTTTTT. The resulting protein is CAISESNLAATGELFF.